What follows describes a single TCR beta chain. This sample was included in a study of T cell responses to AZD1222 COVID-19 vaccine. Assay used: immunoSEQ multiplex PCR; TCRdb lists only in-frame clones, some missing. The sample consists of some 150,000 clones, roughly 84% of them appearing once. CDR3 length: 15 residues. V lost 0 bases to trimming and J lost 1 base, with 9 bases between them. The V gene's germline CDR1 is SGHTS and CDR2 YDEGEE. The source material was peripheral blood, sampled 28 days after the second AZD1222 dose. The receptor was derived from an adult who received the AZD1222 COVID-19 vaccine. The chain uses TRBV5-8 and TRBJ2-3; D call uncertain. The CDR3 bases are TGTGCCAGCAGCTTGGGAAGCTCGGGCACAGATACGCAGTATTTT. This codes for CASSLGSSGTDTQYF.